This T cell receptor (beta chain) appears in the sequencing data of a study of T cells in Graves' hyperthyroidism and ophthalmopathy. Amplified TCR beta CDR3 regions came from RNA transcripts. RT-PCR in the first round (using the HTBI primer set) targeted the TCR CDR3. TCRdb fed the multiplex PCR reads into MiXCR, producing one record per CDR3 protein. The sample includes about 530,000 distinct CDR3 sequences, approximately 17% of them seen just once. This clonotype has a count of ten or more. CDR1 SEHNR and CDR2 FQNEAQ come from the germline V gene (reference sequence). The CDR3 extends over 15 amino acids. V lost 8 bases to trimming and J lost 8 bases; unmatched junction nucleotides: 14.

V gene TRBV7-9 combines with J gene TRBJ1-2, with TRBD1 matching 10 bases. Input material: blood. The sequence was obtained from a woman between 18 and 29 years old with Graves' ophthalmopathy. The CDR3 region is CASFHALDRGGGYTF. In DNA, the CDR3 is TGTGCCAGCTTCCACGCCCTGGACAGGGGGGGAGGCTACACCTTC.